Listed below are T cell receptor beta chains from one sample, sequenced in a study of blood T cell repertoires in COVID-19. TCRdb's copy holds only in-frame clones and misses some; the assay was immunoSEQ multiplex PCR. This table has under 200,000 clones, 75% to 90% appearing once. The sample consisted of peripheral blood. These receptors originate from a man between 70 and 80 years old with active or convalescent COVID-19. Each CDR3 is given without its conserved first and last residue. The order of the fields is J gene, D gene, V gene, CDR3 protein. The D gene is left open where the match is weak.

j_call: TRBJ2-1; d_call: .; v_call: TRBV25-1; cdr3_aa: ASSDLDRYNEQF
j_call: TRBJ2-7; d_call: TRBD1; v_call: TRBV7-2; cdr3_aa: ASSYGTGRSYEQY
j_call: TRBJ2-7; d_call: .; v_call: TRBV7-2; cdr3_aa: ASSFFRGQNYEQY
j_call: TRBJ2-1; d_call: TRBD1; v_call: TRBV5-6; cdr3_aa: ASSSPGQGKNEQF
j_call: TRBJ1-4; d_call: .; v_call: TRBV19; cdr3_aa: ASSMNRAINEKLF
j_call: TRBJ1-2; d_call: .; v_call: TRBV2; cdr3_aa: ASSEVYLMRYT
j_call: TRBJ2-3; d_call: TRBD2; v_call: TRBV2; cdr3_aa: ASSPRTSGGPDTQY
j_call: TRBJ2-2; d_call: .; v_call: TRBV5-1; cdr3_aa: ASRTAQEAGELF
j_call: TRBJ1-2; d_call: .; v_call: TRBV28; cdr3_aa: ASSWRPAYGYT
j_call: TRBJ1-6; d_call: TRBD1; v_call: TRBV28; cdr3_aa: ASSSRDRASSPLH
j_call: TRBJ2-5; d_call: TRBD2; v_call: TRBV7-6; cdr3_aa: ASSSSGLAGVETQY
j_call: TRBJ2-1; d_call: TRBD1; v_call: TRBV4-3; cdr3_aa: ASSQLDRGLSEQF
j_call: TRBJ2-5; d_call: .; v_call: TRBV2; cdr3_aa: ASQGGFQETQY
j_call: TRBJ1-2; d_call: TRBD1; v_call: TRBV7-9; cdr3_aa: ASSSHGTGIGGFGYT
j_call: TRBJ2-2; d_call: TRBD1; v_call: TRBV15; cdr3_aa: ATSRRQGRTGELF
j_call: TRBJ1-1; d_call: .; v_call: TRBV2; cdr3_aa: ASSTGSATEAF
j_call: TRBJ1-2; d_call: TRBD1; v_call: TRBV27; cdr3_aa: ASSLRVNPGDSLGANYGYT
j_call: TRBJ2-6; d_call: TRBD1; v_call: TRBV14; cdr3_aa: ASSRDRGLGANVLT
j_call: TRBJ2-5; d_call: TRBD2; v_call: TRBV28; cdr3_aa: ASSPVAGGPETQY
j_call: TRBJ2-1; d_call: TRBD2; v_call: TRBV19; cdr3_aa: ASSITLGLAARDEQF
j_call: TRBJ1-1; d_call: TRBD1; v_call: TRBV7-8; cdr3_aa: ASSFNDREVDTEAF
j_call: TRBJ2-7; d_call: .; v_call: TRBV5-8; cdr3_aa: ASSPGISYEQY
j_call: TRBJ1-5; d_call: TRBD1; v_call: TRBV5-8; cdr3_aa: ASSLGDRGSQPQH
j_call: TRBJ1-2; d_call: TRBD1; v_call: TRBV4-3; cdr3_aa: ASSQDIRQGYGYT
j_call: TRBJ1-6; d_call: .; v_call: TRBV7-4; cdr3_aa: ADINRDTYNSPLH
j_call: TRBJ1-2; d_call: .; v_call: TRBV3-1/TRBV3-2; cdr3_aa: ASSHRQSRYGYT
j_call: TRBJ2-7; d_call: TRBD2; v_call: TRBV27; cdr3_aa: ASSPKGLAGSLYQQY
j_call: TRBJ1-1; d_call: .; v_call: TRBV6-6; cdr3_aa: ASSFRDKAEAF
j_call: TRBJ1-4; d_call: TRBD1; v_call: TRBV5-4; cdr3_aa: ASSAGGSGTANEKLF
j_call: TRBJ1-2; d_call: TRBD1; v_call: TRBV7-8; cdr3_aa: ASSARDSQHYGYT
j_call: TRBJ2-3; d_call: .; v_call: TRBV5-1; cdr3_aa: ASSSTSTDTQY
j_call: TRBJ1-2; d_call: .; v_call: TRBV29-1; cdr3_aa: SVDMLAGNPGYT
j_call: TRBJ1-6; d_call: .; v_call: TRBV7-9; cdr3_aa: ASSRRQNNSPLH